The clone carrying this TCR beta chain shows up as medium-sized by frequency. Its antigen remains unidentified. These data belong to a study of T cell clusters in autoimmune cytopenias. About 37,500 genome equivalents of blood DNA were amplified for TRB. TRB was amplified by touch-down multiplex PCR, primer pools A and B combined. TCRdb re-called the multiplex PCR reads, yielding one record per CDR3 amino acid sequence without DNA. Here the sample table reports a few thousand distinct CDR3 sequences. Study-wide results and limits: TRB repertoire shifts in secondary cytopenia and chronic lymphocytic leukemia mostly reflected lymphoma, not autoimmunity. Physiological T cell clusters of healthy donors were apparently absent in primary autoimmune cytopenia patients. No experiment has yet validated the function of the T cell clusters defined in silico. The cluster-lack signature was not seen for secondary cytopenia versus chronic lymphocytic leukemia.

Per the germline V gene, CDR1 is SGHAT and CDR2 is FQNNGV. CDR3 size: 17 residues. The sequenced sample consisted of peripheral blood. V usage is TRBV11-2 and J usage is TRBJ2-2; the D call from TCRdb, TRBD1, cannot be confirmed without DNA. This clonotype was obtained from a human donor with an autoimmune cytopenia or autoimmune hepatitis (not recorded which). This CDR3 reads CASSYTPGQGRTGELFF.